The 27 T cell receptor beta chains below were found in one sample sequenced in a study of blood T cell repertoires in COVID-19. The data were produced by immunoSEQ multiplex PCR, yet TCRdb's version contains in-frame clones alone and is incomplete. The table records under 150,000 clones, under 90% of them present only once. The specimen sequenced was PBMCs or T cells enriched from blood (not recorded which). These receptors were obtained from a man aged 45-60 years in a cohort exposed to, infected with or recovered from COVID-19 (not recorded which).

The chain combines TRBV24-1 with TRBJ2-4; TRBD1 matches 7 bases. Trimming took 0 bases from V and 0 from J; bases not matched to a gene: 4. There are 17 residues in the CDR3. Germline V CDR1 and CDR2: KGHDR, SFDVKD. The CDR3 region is CATSDLSQGEAKNIQYF. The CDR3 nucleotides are TGTGCCACCAGTGATTTGTCCCAGGGGGAAGCCAAAAACATTCAGTACTTC.

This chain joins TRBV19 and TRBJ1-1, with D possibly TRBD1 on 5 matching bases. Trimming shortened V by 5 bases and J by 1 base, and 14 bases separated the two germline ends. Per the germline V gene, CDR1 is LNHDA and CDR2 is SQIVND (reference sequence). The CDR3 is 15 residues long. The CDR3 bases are TGTGCCAGTAGTCCTCGGGACTATTCGAACACTGAAGCTTTCTTT. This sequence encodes CASSPRDYSNTEAFF.

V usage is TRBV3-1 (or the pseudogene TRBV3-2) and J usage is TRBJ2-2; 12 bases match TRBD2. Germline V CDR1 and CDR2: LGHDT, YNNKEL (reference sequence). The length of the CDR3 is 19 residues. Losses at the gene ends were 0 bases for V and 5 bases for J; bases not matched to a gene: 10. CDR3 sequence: CASSQDPSGRVEWTGELFF. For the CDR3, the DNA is TGTGCCAGCAGCCAAGATCCTAGCGGGAGGGTGGAGTGGACCGGGGAGCTGTTTTTT.

The CDR3 region is CASSGQGGSYEQYF. The CDR3 DNA reads TGCGCCAGCAGTGGGCAGGGGGGCTCCTACGAGCAGTACTTC. V usage is TRBV10-2 and J usage is TRBJ2-7, with a tentative D call TRBD1 (7 bases). Trimming cost V 4 bases and J 0 bases, with 10 bases left between them. From germline, CDR1 is WSHSY and CDR2 SAAADI. The CDR3 spans 14 residues.

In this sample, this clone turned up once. This CDR3 is CASSPRTGIGEKLFF. DNA for the CDR3: TGTGCCAGCAGCCCCCGGACAGGGATTGGAGAAAAACTGTTTTTT. The rearrangement joins TRBV14 to TRBJ1-4; 8 bases are a match to TRBD1. With 4 bases clipped from V and 8 bases from J, the junction kept 9 bases outside the gene matches. The CDR3 has 15 residues. Germline V gives CDR1 SGHDN, CDR2 FVKESK.

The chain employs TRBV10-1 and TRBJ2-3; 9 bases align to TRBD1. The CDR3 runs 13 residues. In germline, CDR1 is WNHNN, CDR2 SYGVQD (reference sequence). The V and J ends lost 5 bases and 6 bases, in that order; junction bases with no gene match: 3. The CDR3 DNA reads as TGCGCCAGCAGTCAGGACAGGGGTGATACGCAGTATTTT. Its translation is CASSQDRGDTQYF.

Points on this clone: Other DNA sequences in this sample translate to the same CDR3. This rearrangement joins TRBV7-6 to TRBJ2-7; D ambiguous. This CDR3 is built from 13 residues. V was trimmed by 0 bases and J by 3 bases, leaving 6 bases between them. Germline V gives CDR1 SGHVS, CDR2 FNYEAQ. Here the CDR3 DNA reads TGTGCCAGCAGCTTAGCCCCAGGCTACGAGCAGTACTTC. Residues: CASSLAPGYEQYF.

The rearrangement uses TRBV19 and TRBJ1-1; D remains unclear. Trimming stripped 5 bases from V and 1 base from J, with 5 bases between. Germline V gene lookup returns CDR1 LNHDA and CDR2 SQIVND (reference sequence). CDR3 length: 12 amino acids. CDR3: CASSARNTEAFF. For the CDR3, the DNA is TGTGCCAGTAGTGCCAGGAACACTGAAGCTTTCTTT.

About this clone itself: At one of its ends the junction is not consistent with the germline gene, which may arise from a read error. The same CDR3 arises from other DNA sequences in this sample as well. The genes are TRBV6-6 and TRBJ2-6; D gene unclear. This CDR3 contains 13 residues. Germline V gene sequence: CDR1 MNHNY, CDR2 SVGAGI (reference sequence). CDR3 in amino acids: CASIDLSANVLTF. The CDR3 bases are TGTGCCAGCATTGATCTGAGTGCCAACGTCTTGACTTTC.

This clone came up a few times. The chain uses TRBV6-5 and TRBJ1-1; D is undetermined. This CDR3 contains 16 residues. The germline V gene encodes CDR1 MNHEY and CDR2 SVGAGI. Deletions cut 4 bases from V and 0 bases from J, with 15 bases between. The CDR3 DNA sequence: TGTGCCAGCAGTTTCGGCACGGGGTCCATGAACACTGAAGCTTTCTTT. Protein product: CASSFGTGSMNTEAFF.

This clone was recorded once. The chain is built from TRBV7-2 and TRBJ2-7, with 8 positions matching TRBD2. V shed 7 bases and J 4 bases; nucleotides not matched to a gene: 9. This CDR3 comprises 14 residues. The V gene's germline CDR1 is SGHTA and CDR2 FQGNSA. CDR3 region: CASTYSGETYEQYF. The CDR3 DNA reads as TGTGCCAGCACCTATAGCGGGGAGACATACGAGCAGTACTTC.

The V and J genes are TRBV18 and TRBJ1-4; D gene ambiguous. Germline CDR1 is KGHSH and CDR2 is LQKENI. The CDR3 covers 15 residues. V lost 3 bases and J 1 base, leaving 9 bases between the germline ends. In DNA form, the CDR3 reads TGTGCCAGCTCACCTCCATCGGGAACTAATGAAAAACTGTTTTTT. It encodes CASSPPSGTNEKLFF. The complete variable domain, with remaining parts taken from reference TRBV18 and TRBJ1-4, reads NAGVMQNPRHLVRRRGQEARLRCSPMKGHSHVYWYRQLPEEGLKFMVYLQKENIIDESGMPKERFSAEFPKEGPSILRIQQVVRGDSAAYFCASSPPSGTNEKLFFGSGTQLSVL.

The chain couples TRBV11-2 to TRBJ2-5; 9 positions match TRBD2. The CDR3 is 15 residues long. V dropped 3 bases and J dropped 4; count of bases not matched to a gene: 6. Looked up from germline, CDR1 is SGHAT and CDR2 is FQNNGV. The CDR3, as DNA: TGTGCCAGCAGCTTTAGCGGGAGAGGGGGAGAGACCCAGTACTTC. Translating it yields CASSFSGRGGETQYF.

The CDR3 DNA is TGTGCCATAGGGAGGGGGACGAAAGAGACCCAGTACTTC. Protein sequence: CAIGRGTKETQYF. The chain is built from TRBV10-3 and TRBJ2-5, with D possibly being TRBD2 (7 bases). This CDR3 contains 13 residues. Germline loops: CDR1 ENHRY, CDR2 SYGVKD. Trimming removed 9 bases at V and 3 bases at J, with 14 bases between.

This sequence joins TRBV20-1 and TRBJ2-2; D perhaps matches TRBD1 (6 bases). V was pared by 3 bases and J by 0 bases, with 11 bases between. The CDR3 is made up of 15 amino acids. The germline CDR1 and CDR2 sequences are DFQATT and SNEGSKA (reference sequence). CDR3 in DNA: TGCAGTGCTAGTGACAGGCTTACGAACACCGGGGAGCTGTTTTTT. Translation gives CSASDRLTNTGELFF.

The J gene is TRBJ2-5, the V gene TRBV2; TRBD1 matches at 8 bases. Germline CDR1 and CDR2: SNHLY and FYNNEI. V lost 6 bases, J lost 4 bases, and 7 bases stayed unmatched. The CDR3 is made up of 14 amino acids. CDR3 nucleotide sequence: TGTGCCAGCAGACCCGACAGGGGTGGAGAGACCCAGTACTTC. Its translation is CASRPDRGGETQYF.

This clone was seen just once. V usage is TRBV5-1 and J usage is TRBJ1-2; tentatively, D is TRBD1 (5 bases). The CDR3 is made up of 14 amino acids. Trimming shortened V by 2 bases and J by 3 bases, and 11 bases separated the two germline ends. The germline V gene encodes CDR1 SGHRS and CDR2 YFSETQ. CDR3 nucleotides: TGCGCCAGCAGCTTTTCCGGGGGGGACTATGGCTACACCTTC. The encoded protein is CASSFSGGDYGYTF.

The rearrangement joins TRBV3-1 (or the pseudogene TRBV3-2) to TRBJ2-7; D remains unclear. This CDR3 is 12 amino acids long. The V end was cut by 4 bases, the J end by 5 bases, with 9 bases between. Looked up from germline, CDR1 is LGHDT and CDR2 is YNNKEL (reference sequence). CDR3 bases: TGTGCCAGCAGCCTATGTATCCACGAGCAGTACTTC. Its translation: CASSLCIHEQYF.

CDR3 amino acids: CASSSSGTARTYEQYF. In DNA, the CDR3 is TGCGCCAGCAGCTCTTCCGGGACAGCGAGAACCTACGAGCAGTACTTC. The chain couples TRBV5-1 to TRBJ2-7, with TRBD1 matching 7 bases. The CDR3 is 16 amino acids. Germline CDR1 is SGHRS and CDR2 is YFSETQ. J lost 2 bases, V lost 3 bases, and 11 bases had no gene match.

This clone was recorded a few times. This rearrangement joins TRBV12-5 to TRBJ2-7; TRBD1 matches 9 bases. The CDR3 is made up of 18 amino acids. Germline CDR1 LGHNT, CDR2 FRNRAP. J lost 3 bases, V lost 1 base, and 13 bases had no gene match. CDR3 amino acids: CASGLDLPRTGESYEQYF. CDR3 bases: TGTGCTAGTGGTTTGGACTTACCCCGGACAGGGGAAAGCTACGAGCAGTACTTC.

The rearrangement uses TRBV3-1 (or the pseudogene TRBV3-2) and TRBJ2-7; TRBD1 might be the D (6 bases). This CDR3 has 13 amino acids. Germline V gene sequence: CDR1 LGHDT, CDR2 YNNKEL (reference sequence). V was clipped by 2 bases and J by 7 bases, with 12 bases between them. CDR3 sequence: CASSQIRGGEQYF. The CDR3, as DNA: TGTGCCAGCAGCCAAATCAGGGGCGGGGAGCAGTACTTC.

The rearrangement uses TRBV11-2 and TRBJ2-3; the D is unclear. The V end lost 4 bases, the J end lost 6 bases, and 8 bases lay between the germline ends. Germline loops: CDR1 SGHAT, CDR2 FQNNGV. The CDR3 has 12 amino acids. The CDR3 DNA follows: TGTGCCAGCAGCTCTTCCGTCGATACGCAGTATTTT. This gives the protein CASSSSVDTQYF. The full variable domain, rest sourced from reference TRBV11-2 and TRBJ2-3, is EAGVAQSPRYKIIEKRQSVAFWCNPISGHATLYWYQQILGQGPKLLIQFQNNGVVDDSQLPKDRFSAERLKGVDSTLKIQPAKLEDSAVYLCASSSSVDTQYFGPGTRLTVL.

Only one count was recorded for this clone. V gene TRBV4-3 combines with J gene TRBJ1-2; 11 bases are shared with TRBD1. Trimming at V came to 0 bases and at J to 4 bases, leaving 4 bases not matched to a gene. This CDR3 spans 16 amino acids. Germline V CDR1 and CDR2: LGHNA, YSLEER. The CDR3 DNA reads TGCGCCAGCAGCCAAGATCGGACAGGGGGCGCCTATGGCTACACCTTC. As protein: CASSQDRTGGAYGYTF.

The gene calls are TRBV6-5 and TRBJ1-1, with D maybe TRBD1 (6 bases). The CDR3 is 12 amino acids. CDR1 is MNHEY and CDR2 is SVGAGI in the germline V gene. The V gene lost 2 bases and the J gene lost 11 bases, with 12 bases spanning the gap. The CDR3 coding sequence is TGTGCCAGCAGTTACCGCAGGGGCGACGCTTTCTTT. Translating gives CASSYRRGDAFF.

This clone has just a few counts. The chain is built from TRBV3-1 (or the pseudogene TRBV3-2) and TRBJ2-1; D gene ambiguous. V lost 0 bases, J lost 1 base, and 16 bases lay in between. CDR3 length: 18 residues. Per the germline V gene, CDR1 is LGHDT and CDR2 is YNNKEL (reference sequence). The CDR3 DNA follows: TGTGCCAGCAGCCAAGATACTACTGAGTGGCCATCCTACAATGAGCAGTTCTTC. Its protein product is CASSQDTTEWPSYNEQFF.

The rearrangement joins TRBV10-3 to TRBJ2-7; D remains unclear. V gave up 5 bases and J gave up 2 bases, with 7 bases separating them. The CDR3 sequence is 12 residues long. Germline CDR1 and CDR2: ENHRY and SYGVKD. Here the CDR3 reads CAISPDTYEQYF. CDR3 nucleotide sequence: TGTGCCATCAGTCCTGACACCTACGAGCAGTACTTC.

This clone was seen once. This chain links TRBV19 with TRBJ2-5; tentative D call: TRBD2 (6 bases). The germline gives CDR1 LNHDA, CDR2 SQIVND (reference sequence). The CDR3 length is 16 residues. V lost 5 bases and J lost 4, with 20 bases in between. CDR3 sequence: CASSPNPPTSRETQYF. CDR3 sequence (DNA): TGTGCCAGTAGTCCTAACCCACCGACTAGTAGAGAGACCCAGTACTTC.